The 28 T cell receptor beta chains below come from one sample, sequenced in a study of T cell repertoires in ileal Crohn's disease. Only in-frame clones appear in the TCRdb table, and some are missing; sequencing was by immunoSEQ multiplex PCR. This sample has 55,000 to 65,000 clones, with 85% to 90% found just once. Specified time point: neoterminal ileum biopsy at postoperative endoscopy, about 6 months after surgery. The source material was ileal tissue. Source of these receptors: an adult with Crohn's disease.

The chain couples TRBV6-6 to TRBJ1-1; 7 bases fit TRBD1. CDR1 and CDR2 from the germline V gene are MNHNY and SVGAGI (reference sequence). V trimming: 0 bases; J trimming: 8 bases; junction bases outside the gene matches: 3. The CDR3 contains 13 residues. The CDR3 DNA reads TGTGCCAGCAGTTACTCAGGGGGCCCAGAAGCTTTCTTT. Protein: CASSYSGGPEAFF.

The chain recombines TRBV7-9 with TRBJ1-2, with TRBD1 matching over 8 bases. Germline-derived CDR1 and CDR2 are SEHNR and FQNEAQ (reference sequence). Trimming took 2 bases from V and 4 from J; bases not matched to a gene: 3. CDR3 length equals 14 residues. CDR3 in amino acids: CASSLITGGYGYTF. In DNA form, the CDR3 reads TGTGCCAGCAGCTTAATCACAGGGGGCTATGGCTACACCTTC. Full variable domain (outside the CDR3, taken from reference TRBV7-9 and TRBJ1-2): DTGVSQNPRHKITKRGQNVTFRCDPISEHNRLYWYRQTLGQGPEFLTYFQNEAQLEKSRLLSDRFSAERPKGSFSTLEIQRTEQGDSAMYLCASSLITGGYGYTFGSGTRLTVV.

The chain joins TRBV19 to TRBJ2-2, with D tentatively TRBD1 (5 bases). Per the germline V gene, CDR1 is LNHDA and CDR2 is SQIVND (reference sequence). This CDR3 spans 15 amino acids. V shed 3 bases and J shed 4 bases, with 12 bases lying between them. The CDR3 here is CASSIMQGGTGELFF. Written as DNA, the CDR3 is TGTGCCAGTAGTATTATGCAGGGTGGCACCGGGGAGCTGTTTTTT.

The V call is TRBV4-2, the J call TRBJ1-5; D not resolved. From germline, CDR1 is LGHNA and CDR2 YNFKEQ. The CDR3 covers 16 residues. With 5 bases removed from V and 3 bases from J, the gap between germline ends came to 17 bases. CDR3 sequence (DNA): TGTGCCAGCAGCTATGGTTCACACCAGGCCAATCAGCCCCAGCATTTT. Translated: CASSYGSHQANQPQHF.

This chain connects TRBV7-2 to TRBJ2-7; D is perhaps TRBD2 (5 bases). The CDR3 is 14 residues long. CDR1 is SGHTA and CDR2 is FQGNSA in the germline V gene. V dropped 3 bases and J dropped 6 bases, with 15 bases sitting between them. This CDR3 reads CASSFYGNTGEQYF. The CDR3 nucleotides read TGTGCCAGCAGCTTCTACGGGAATACGGGCGAGCAGTACTTC.

The chain has TRBV19 and TRBJ1-1; D call uncertain. The CDR3 loop spans 18 amino acids. Trimming left V 5 bases short and J 0 bases short, with 22 bases between. Looked up from germline, CDR1 is LNHDA and CDR2 is SQIVND (reference sequence). DNA for the CDR3: TGTGCCAGTAGTCCGGCCGCCCGGAGGCTAACATTGAACACTGAAGCTTTCTTT. It encodes CASSPAARRLTLNTEAFF. Combining the CDR3 with reference TRBV19 and TRBJ1-1 gives the whole variable domain DGGITQSPKYLFRKEGQNVTLSCEQNLNHDAMYWYRQDPGQGLRLIYYSQIVNDFQKGDIAEGYSVSREKKESFPLTVTSAQKNPTAFYLCASSPAARRLTLNTEAFFGQGTRLTVV.

The table lists this clone with a few counts. The gene calls are TRBV7-9 and TRBJ2-2; the match to TRBD1 covers 9 bases. The CDR3 totals 18 residues. Germline V lookup: CDR1 SEHNR, CDR2 FQNEAQ (reference sequence). V trimming: 5 bases; J trimming: 2 bases; junction bases outside the gene matches: 12. This CDR3 reads CASSPIPGTGINTGELFF. CDR3 nucleotides: TGTGCCAGCAGCCCAATCCCTGGGACAGGGATTAACACCGGGGAGCTGTTTTTT. Together with reference TRBV7-9 and TRBJ2-2, the CDR3 gives the full variable domain: DTGVSQNPRHKITKRGQNVTFRCDPISEHNRLYWYRQTLGQGPEFLTYFQNEAQLEKSRLLSDRFSAERPKGSFSTLEIQRTEQGDSAMYLCASSPIPGTGINTGELFFGEGSRLTVL.

CDR3 sequence reads: CASSLAQGLHGYTF. Here the CDR3 DNA reads TGTGCCAGCAGCTTAGCGCAGGGGTTGCATGGCTACACCTTC. The gene calls are TRBV7-6 and TRBJ1-2; TRBD1 is a possible D gene (6 bases). The CDR3 sequence is 14 residues long. CDR1 is SGHVS, CDR2 FNYEAQ, per germline. V shed 0 bases and J shed 6 bases, with 11 bases lying between them. Using reference TRBV7-6 and TRBJ1-2 for the parts outside the CDR3, the full variable domain is GAGVSQSPRYKVTKRGQDVALRCDPISGHVSLYWYRQALGQGPEFLTYFNYEAQQDKSGLPNDRFSAERPEGSISTLTIQRTEQRDSAMYRCASSLAQGLHGYTFGSGTRLTVV.

V is TRBV18 and J is TRBJ2-1; TRBD2 is a possible D gene (5 bases). CDR3 length equals 16 residues. The germline gives CDR1 KGHSH, CDR2 LQKENI. The ends were cut back, 4 bases at V and 0 bases at J, with 13 bases in the middle. The CDR3 sequence is CASSRTGGRSYNEQFF. The CDR3 nucleotides read TGTGCCAGCTCACGGACCGGAGGCCGCTCCTACAATGAGCAGTTCTTC.

The rearrangement joins TRBV7-2 to TRBJ1-2; D not certain. Deletions cut 1 base from V and 8 bases from J, with 17 bases between. The CDR3 runs to 15 residues. Germline V gene data show CDR1 as SGHTA and CDR2 as FQGNSA. The DNA for the CDR3 is TGTGCCAGCAGCTTAGTGAGGAGGGCGGCTGAAGGCTACACCTTC. Its protein is CASSLVRRAAEGYTF.

The chain couples TRBV25-1 to TRBJ2-5; 8 nucleotides align to TRBD1. V lost 2 bases and J lost 3; bases outside the gene matches: 8. Per the germline V gene, CDR1 is MGHDK and CDR2 is SYGVNS. CDR3 length: 16 amino acids. CDR3 sequence (DNA): TGTGCCAGCAGTGAAGGCCCAAACAGGGGGAAAGAGACCCAGTACTTC. Protein product: CASSEGPNRGKETQYF.

Concerning this clone itself: Other DNA sequences of this sample code for an identical CDR3. As DNA, the CDR3 is TGTGCCAGCAGCTCCCCAGGGACAGATACGCAGTATTTT. Protein: CASSSPGTDTQYF. The genes are TRBV7-3 and TRBJ2-3, with D possibly TRBD1 on 5 matching bases. V was cut by 4 bases and J by 3 bases, with 8 bases left in between. Germline V gives CDR1 SGHTA, CDR2 FQGTGA. There are 13 residues in the CDR3.

This chain links TRBV15 with TRBJ1-5; D perhaps matches TRBD1 (6 bases). The CDR3 consists of 14 residues. V was cut by 7 bases and J by 2 bases, with 12 bases left in between. The germline CDR1 and CDR2 sequences are LNHNV and YYDKDF (reference sequence). The CDR3 reads CATKRGNGNQPQHF. CDR3 bases: TGTGCCACCAAGAGGGGGAACGGCAATCAGCCCCAGCATTTT.

J is TRBJ2-2 and V is TRBV29-1; D is unclear. V lost 4 bases to trimming and J lost 6 bases, with 6 bases between them. This CDR3 has 11 residues. The germline V gene encodes CDR1 SQVTM and CDR2 ANQGSEA. CDR3 residues: CSVAVSGELFF. The CDR3 region has the DNA TGCAGCGTTGCCGTCTCCGGGGAGCTGTTTTTT.

The rearrangement joins TRBV27 to TRBJ2-5, with D uncertain. This CDR3 contains 13 residues. Per germline, CDR1 MNHEY and CDR2 SMNVEV (reference sequence). The germline V and J ends were trimmed by 4 bases and 3 bases, with 9 bases remaining between them. Here the CDR3 reads CASSSIRKETQYF. In DNA form, the CDR3 reads TGTGCCAGCAGTTCTATCCGTAAAGAGACCCAGTACTTC.

This clone was observed a handful of times. The CDR3 DNA follows: TGTGCCATCAGGGACAGGGTGGAAGGAAACACCATATATTTT. As protein: CAIRDRVEGNTIYF. The rearrangement joins TRBV10-3 to TRBJ1-3; 8 bases line up with TRBD1. V lost 6 bases and J lost 4; bases outside the gene matches: 5. This CDR3 has 14 residues. The V gene's germline CDR1 is ENHRY and CDR2 SYGVKD.

This chain uses TRBV27 with TRBJ1-1; D perhaps matches TRBD1 (5 bases). The CDR3 consists of 15 residues. Per germline, CDR1 MNHEY and CDR2 SMNVEV (reference sequence). Trimming stripped 2 bases from V and 7 bases from J, with 17 bases between. CDR3 region: CASSLKFKGRGEAFF. As DNA, the CDR3 is TGTGCCAGCAGTTTAAAGTTTAAGGGGAGGGGTGAAGCTTTCTTT.

About this clone itself: The same CDR3 arises from other DNA sequences in this sample as well. CDR3 region: CASRRQGNTIYF. The CDR3 coding sequence is TGTGCCAGCAGAAGACAGGGAAACACCATATATTTT. This chain uses TRBV5-8 with TRBJ1-3; a weak D match, TRBD1 (5 bases). The CDR3 has 12 amino acids. Germline CDR1 reads SGHTS; CDR2 reads YDEGEE. The V end lost 5 bases, the J end lost 4 bases, and 7 bases lay between the germline ends.

The genes are TRBV5-1 and TRBJ2-7; 10 bases agree with TRBD2. CDR3 size: 15 residues. V shed 4 bases, J shed 3 bases, and the junction held 7 bases outside the gene matches. Germline CDR1 reads SGHRS; CDR2 reads YFSETQ. The CDR3, as DNA: TGCGCCAGCAGCCCCAGGACTAGCGGAAACTACGAGCAGTACTTC. Translation gives CASSPRTSGNYEQYF.

The chain has TRBV16 and TRBJ2-2; 7 nucleotides align to TRBD2. Trimming took 4 bases from V and 3 from J; bases not matched to a gene: 14. Germline V gives CDR1 KGHSY, CDR2 FQNENV. The CDR3 runs to 18 residues. The CDR3 sequence is CASSPYTGGGTDTGELFF. DNA of the CDR3: TGTGCCAGCAGCCCCTATACAGGCGGGGGAACGGACACCGGGGAGCTGTTTTTT. Complete variable domain (other parts from reference TRBV16 and TRBJ2-2): GEEVAQTPKHLVRGEGQKAKLYCAPIKGHSYVFWYQQVLKNEFKFLISFQNENVFDETGMPKERFSAKCLPNSPCSLEIQATKLEDSAVYFCASSPYTGGGTDTGELFFGEGSRLTVL.

This chain connects TRBV6-1 to TRBJ1-5; D remains unclear. Deletions cut 6 bases from V and 0 bases from J, with 3 bases between. Looked up from germline, CDR1 is MNHNS and CDR2 is SASEGT. CDR3 size: 12 residues. The CDR3 sequence: CASRASNQPQHF. DNA of the CDR3: TGTGCCAGCAGGGCTAGCAATCAGCCCCAGCATTTT.

The count of this clone is one. This chain connects TRBV5-6 to TRBJ2-5, with 9 positions matching TRBD2. Germline CDR1 is SGHDT and CDR2 is YYEEEE. This CDR3 is 15 amino acids long. V shed 2 bases and J 3 bases; nucleotides not matched to a gene: 5. The CDR3 bases are TGTGCCAGCAGCTTACAAGCGGGGGGAGAAGAGACCCAGTACTTC. It specifies CASSLQAGGEETQYF.

Here the CDR3 reads CASRERDQPQHF. CDR3 DNA: TGTGCCAGCAGAGAGAGGGATCAGCCCCAGCATTTT. The rearrangement joins TRBV28 to TRBJ1-5; D unresolved. The germline gives CDR1 MDHEN, CDR2 SYDVKM. Trimming shortened V by 6 bases and J by 5 bases, and 8 bases separated the two germline ends. This CDR3 has 12 amino acids.

This clone was counted a single time. The gene calls are TRBV15 and TRBJ1-1; unclear D gene. Germline assignment: CDR1 LNHNV and CDR2 YYDKDF (reference sequence). The CDR3 is 11 residues long. Between the trimmed V and J ends, which lost 4 bases and 4 bases, there was a span of 4 bases. The CDR3 bases are TGTGCCACCAGCATCGGCACTGAAGCTTTCTTT. This codes for CATSIGTEAFF.

This chain joins TRBV7-2 and TRBJ2-3, with TRBD1 as a possible D gene (6 bases). CDR1 and CDR2 from the germline V gene are SGHTA and FQGNSA. V lost 2 bases, J lost 0 bases, and 9 bases lay in between. This CDR3 spans 15 amino acids. CDR3 residues: CASSLQTGSTDTQYF. In DNA form, the CDR3 reads TGTGCCAGCAGCTTACAGACAGGAAGCACAGATACGCAGTATTTT.

This chain connects TRBV6-1 to TRBJ2-7; 9 bases line up with TRBD1. With 0 bases clipped from V and 3 bases from J, the junction kept 9 bases outside the gene matches. Germline CDR1 MNHNS, CDR2 SASEGT. This CDR3 region has 17 residues. The CDR3: CASSEAHRGLVYYEQYV. CDR3 nucleotides: TGTGCCAGCAGTGAAGCCCACAGGGGGCTTGTATACTACGAGCAGTACGTC.

The chain recombines TRBV18 with TRBJ1-1; the match to TRBD1 covers 10 bases. CDR1 is KGHSH and CDR2 is LQKENI in the germline V gene. The V gene end was trimmed by 8 bases and the J gene end by 8 bases; junction bases not matched to a gene: 5. The CDR3 sequence is 12 residues long. This CDR3 is CASELTGGEAFF. The CDR3 DNA sequence: TGTGCCAGCGAATTGACAGGGGGCGAAGCTTTCTTT.

The chain links TRBV18 to TRBJ1-3, with D uncertain. The CDR3 spans 16 residues. Germline loops: CDR1 KGHSH, CDR2 LQKENI. Trimming left V 2 bases short and J 0 bases short, with 11 bases between. This chain's CDR3 is CASSPVSDFSGNTIYF. The CDR3 DNA sequence: TGTGCCAGCTCACCAGTTTCGGACTTCTCTGGAAACACCATATATTTT.